One sample yielded the 10 T cell receptor beta chains listed below, sequenced in a study of blood T cell repertoires in COVID-19. This table comes from immunoSEQ multiplex PCR, and its TCRdb copy is limited to in-frame clones, with some not included. The table records some 33,000 clones, almost 85% of them present only once. Sequencing was done on a sample of peripheral blood. All receptors come from a man aged 55 to 70 with active COVID-19.

The chain joins TRBV11-2 to TRBJ2-7; maybe TRBD2 (6 bases). Trimming shortened V by 7 bases and J by 1 base, and 20 bases separated the two germline ends. The V gene's germline CDR1 is SGHAT and CDR2 FQNNGV. This CDR3 is built from 16 residues. CDR3 region: CASTKPGGPLSYEQYF. For the CDR3, the DNA is TGTGCCAGCACCAAACCCGGGGGTCCCCTATCCTACGAGCAGTACTTC.

This clone has just one count. This chain joins TRBV7-3 and TRBJ1-6; D is perhaps TRBD1 (5 bases). Trimming took 5 bases from V and 7 from J, leaving 12 bases between them. This CDR3 has 14 residues. Germline CDR1 and CDR2: SGHTA and FQGTGA. CDR3 in DNA: TGTGCCAGCAGCCCGGGGGGTGTAAATTCACCCCTCCACTTT. Translated, it gives CASSPGGVNSPLHF.

The CDR3 loop reads CASSAAGENNEQFF. The CDR3 DNA sequence: TGTGCCAGCAGTGCGGCGGGAGAGAACAATGAGCAGTTCTTC. The chain recombines TRBV6-4 with TRBJ2-1, with 7 bases aligning to TRBD2. Germline V gene data show CDR1 as MRHNA and CDR2 as SNTAGT. V was pared by 4 bases and J by 5 bases, with 5 bases of the junction left unmatched. The CDR3 contains 14 residues.

J is TRBJ2-1 and V is TRBV10-3; TRBD1 aligns across 12 bases. V trimming: 10 bases; J trimming: 7 bases; junction bases outside the gene matches: 8. Germline-derived CDR1 and CDR2 are ENHRY and SYGVKD. The CDR3 has 14 residues. The CDR3, as DNA: TGTGCCACCCACGGGACAGGGGGCTGGAATGAGCAGTTCTTC. Amino acid sequence: CATHGTGGWNEQFF.

This chain joins TRBV6-5 and TRBJ2-5; 13 nucleotides align to TRBD2. Germline values: CDR1 MNHEY, CDR2 SVGAGI. V shed 0 bases and J 6 bases; nucleotides not matched to a gene: 4. The CDR3 runs to 16 residues. The DNA of the CDR3 is TGTGCCAGCAGTTACTCAGGACTAGCGGGAGATAAGACCCAGTACTTC. This translates into CASSYSGLAGDKTQYF.

In its sample, this clone was seen once. The CDR3 sequence is CASSFLAGGVEKLFF. In DNA form, the CDR3 reads TGTGCCAGCAGTTTTCTCGCTGGGGGGGTCGAAAAACTGTTTTTT. The chain uses TRBV28 and TRBJ1-4, with a tentative D call TRBD1 (5 bases). The CDR3 spans 15 residues. From germline, CDR1 is MDHEN and CDR2 SYDVKM. Trimming removed 3 bases at V and 8 bases at J, with 16 bases between.

This rearrangement joins TRBV12-3 or TRBV12-4 to TRBJ2-3, with D perhaps matching TRBD1 (5 bases). The length of the CDR3 is 13 residues. The ends were cut back, 11 bases at V and 2 bases at J, with 14 bases in the middle. CDR3 protein: CARGKGYTDTQYF. The CDR3 DNA sequence: TGTGCCCGCGGAAAGGGGTACACAGATACGCAGTATTTT.

The chain employs TRBV10-1 and TRBJ2-1; D remains unclear. The CDR3 length is 12 residues. Germline CDR1 reads WNHNN; CDR2 reads SYGVQD (reference sequence). V gave up 3 bases and J gave up 5 bases, with 5 bases separating them. The CDR3 loop reads CASSDYHNEQFF. The DNA of the CDR3 is TGCGCCAGCAGTGACTACCACAATGAGCAGTTCTTC.

This clone has just one count. The chain joins TRBV28 to TRBJ2-4; tentatively, D is TRBD2 (5 bases). Looked up from germline, CDR1 is MDHEN and CDR2 is SYDVKM. V lost 5 bases to trimming and J lost 3 bases, with 8 bases between them. This CDR3 is built from 13 residues. The CDR3 protein is CASSHEGKNIQYF. CDR3 nucleotide sequence: TGTGCCAGCAGTCACGAGGGCAAAAACATTCAGTACTTC.

The rearrangement uses TRBV7-3 and TRBJ2-1; 11 bases line up with TRBD2. V dropped 3 bases and J dropped 9; count of bases not matched to a gene: 10. Per the germline V gene, CDR1 is SGHTA and CDR2 is FQGTGA. The CDR3 sequence is 16 residues long. The chain's CDR3 is CASSLTSGANFPEQFF. The CDR3 DNA sequence: TGTGCCAGCAGCTTGACTAGCGGGGCCAATTTCCCTGAGCAGTTCTTC. The complete variable domain, with remaining parts taken from reference TRBV7-3 and TRBJ2-1, reads GAGVSQTPSNKVTEKGKYVELRCDPISGHTALYWYRQSLGQGPEFLIYFQGTGAADDSGLPNDRFFAVRPEGSVSTLKIQRTERGDSAVYLCASSLTSGANFPEQFFGPGTRLTVL.